This T cell receptor beta chain was observed in a study of Tregs in tolerant kidney transplant recipients. Overall study context: Sorting of CD4+CD25+CD127- cells followed approximately three-day belatacept mixed lymphocyte reactions, sometimes with roughly 5-day graft donor restimulation. Recipient cells were told from donor cells by antibody staining. Findings and limits, study-wide: Biological reproducibility was not directly addressed, but technical replication error appeared minimal. Few patients were studied, so findings need validation in larger groups.

Sequencing was performed with immunoSEQ multiplex PCR; in TCRdb, only in-frame clones are kept and a portion is missing. The repertoire consists of about 21,000 clones, with 55% to 75% occurring once and the leading ten covering around 3%. Notes on this clone: The antigen is undetermined.

Sequencing input: Tregs from blood cultured with allogeneic cells. The clonotype was recovered from a human donor in good health.

The chain's CDR3 is CASRRTGFNQPQHF. The CDR3 DNA sequence: TGTGCCAGCAGGCGGACAGGGTTCAATCAGCCCCAGCATTTT. This chain connects TRBV6-5 to TRBJ1-5; 8 bases line up with TRBD1. V shed 6 bases, J shed 3 bases, and the junction held 4 bases outside the gene matches. This CDR3 region has 14 residues. Germline CDR1 MNHEY, CDR2 SVGAGI.